This T cell receptor (beta chain) appears in the sequencing data of a study of early stage breast cancer tumors. At the level of the study: Of some 17 invasive breast tumors, about twelve were hormone receptor-positive, HER2-negative. Each sample averaged around 9.2-fold read coverage.

Generated by immunoSEQ multiplex PCR, the TCRdb table keeps only in-frame clones and is missing some. Among 25,000 to 35,000 clones, over 70% were seen once, and the ten largest hold about 9.5%. V gave up 2 bases and J gave up 3 bases; unmatched junction bases: 7. Germline V gene lookup returns CDR1 SGDLS and CDR2 YYNGEE. The CDR3 runs to 15 residues. Study results and caveats: Compared with adjacent normal breast, tumors showed approximately 2.5-fold denser, more clonal T cells.

In the case of this clone: The antigen is unknown.

The source material was breast tumor tissue. This TCR came from a person in their twenties or thirties with breast cancer. The V call is TRBV9, the J call TRBJ1-1; 7 bases match TRBD1. As DNA, the CDR3 is TGTGCCAGCAGCGTTACAGGGGCGCGAGACACTGAAGCTTTCTTT. Amino acid sequence: CASSVTGARDTEAFF.